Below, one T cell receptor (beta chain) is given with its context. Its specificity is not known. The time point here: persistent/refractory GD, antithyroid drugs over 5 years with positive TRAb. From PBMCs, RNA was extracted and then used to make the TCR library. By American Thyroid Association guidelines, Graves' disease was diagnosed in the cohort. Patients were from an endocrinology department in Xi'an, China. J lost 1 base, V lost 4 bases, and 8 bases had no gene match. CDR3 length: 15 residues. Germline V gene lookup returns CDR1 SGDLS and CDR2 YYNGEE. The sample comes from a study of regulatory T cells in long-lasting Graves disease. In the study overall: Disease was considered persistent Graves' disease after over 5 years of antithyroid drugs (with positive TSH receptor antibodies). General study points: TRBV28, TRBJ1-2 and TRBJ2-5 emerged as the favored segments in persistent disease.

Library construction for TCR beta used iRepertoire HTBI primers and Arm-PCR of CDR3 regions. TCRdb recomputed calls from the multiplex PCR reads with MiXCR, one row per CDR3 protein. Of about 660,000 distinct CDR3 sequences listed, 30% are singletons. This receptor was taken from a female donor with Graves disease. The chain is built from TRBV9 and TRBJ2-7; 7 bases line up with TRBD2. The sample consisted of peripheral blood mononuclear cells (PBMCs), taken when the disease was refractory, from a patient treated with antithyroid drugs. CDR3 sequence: CASSPSGGGSYEQYF. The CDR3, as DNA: TGTGCCAGCAGCCCCTCGGGAGGCGGGTCCTACGAGCAGTACTTC.